This TCR beta chain was recovered during a study of early T cells in non-severe SARS-CoV-2 infection. Looked up from germline, CDR1 is SGHRS and CDR2 is YFSETQ. V shed 4 bases and J shed 3 bases, with 7 bases lying between them. This CDR3 spans 12 amino acids. Each cDNA molecule carried a unique molecular identifier. TCRdb reprocessed the 5' RACE reads with MiXCR, giving one entry per CDR3 protein. The sample shows 60,000 or so distinct CDR3 sequences, around 12% of them seen only once. The sequence came from an adult who was a healthcare worker with PCR-confirmed SARS-CoV-2 infection or an uninfected control (not recorded which). The chain carries TRBV5-1 and TRBJ1-1; a possible D gene is TRBD1 (5 bases). Sequencing was performed on whole blood. CDR3 nucleotide sequence: TGCGCCAGCAGCACACAGGACACTGAAGCTTTCTTT. It translates to CASSTQDTEAFF.